A selection of T cell receptor beta chains follows, all from one sample in a study of T cell repertoires in cytomegalovirus infection. TCRdb re-called the reads with MiXCR, one entry per CDR3 protein. The data show fewer than 350,000 distinct CDR3 sequences, about a sixth seen once. Sequencing was done on a sample of PBMCs. The receptors were sampled from a human donor in good health (CMV status not recorded). Some clones in this sample may be carry-over from other donors' samples. CDR3s include the opening cysteine and the closing phenylalanine or tryptophan. A D gene is named only where the DNA matches it firmly. Clone size is not always given. Where it is, it says once, few, many or a class for expanded clones.

clone size	D gene	J gene	V gene	CDR3 DNA	CDR3 protein
many	-	TRBJ2-5	TRBV20-1	TGCAGTGCTACTGGGGACTTAGCCCAAGAGACCCAGTACTTC	CSATGDLAQETQYF
-	-	TRBJ2-5	TRBV6-6	TGTGCCAGCACCCACGGGGGTGTGGTATACGGGGGGCCACGCCAAGAGACCCAGTACTTC	CASTHGGVVYGGPRQETQYF
many	-	TRBJ2-3	TRBV7-2	TGTGCCAGCAGCCCCGCAGATACGCAGTATTTT	CASSPADTQYF
-	-	TRBJ2-5	TRBV4-3	TGCGCCAGCAGCCAAGATGTAAGGGGAGAGACCCAGTACTTC	CASSQDVRGETQYF
many	TRBD2	TRBJ2-1	TRBV6-2/TRBV6-3	TGTGCCAGCAGCCGAGCGGGGGTCAATGAGCAGTTCTTC	CASSRAGVNEQFF
many	TRBD1	TRBJ2-1	TRBV2	TGTGCCAGCAGGGTACGACAGGGTCAGAATGAGCAGTTCTTC	CASRVRQGQNEQFF
-	-	TRBJ1-3	TRBV12-3/TRBV12-4	TGTGCCAGCAGATCTGTTGGAAACACCATATATTTT	CASRSVGNTIYF
-	-	TRBJ1-4	TRBV25-1	TGTGCCAGCAGTGACCCAGGGACCCGGGGTGAAAAACTGTTTTTT	CASSDPGTRGEKLFF
-	TRBD1	TRBJ1-2	TRBV5-1	TGCGCCAGCAGCTCGTCGGGACAGGGCTTTGATGGCTACACCTTC	CASSSSGQGFDGYTF
-	TRBD1	TRBJ1-2	TRBV27	TGTGCCAGCAGAGGCTCGACAGGGGGCGCGAATGGCTACACCTTC	CASRGSTGGANGYTF
-	-	TRBJ1-5	TRBV23-1	TGCGCCAGCGGCACCCGAGTGAATCAGCCCCAGCATTTT	CASGTRVNQPQHF
many	-	TRBJ1-2	TRBV12-3/TRBV12-4	TGTGCCAGCAGTTTGACAGCCACTAACTATGGCTACACCTTC	CASSLTATNYGYTF
-	-	TRBJ1-2	TRBV5-8	TGTGCCAGCAGCTTGAGACAGGCCCACTATGGCTACACCTTC	CASSLRQAHYGYTF
many	-	TRBJ1-1	TRBV6-1	TGTGCCAGCAGCGTCGAAGGCGGCCGGGACACCGGCACTGAAGCTTTCTTT	CASSVEGGRDTGTEAFF
many	-	TRBJ2-7	TRBV5-6	TGTGCCAGCAGCTTGGGCGGGAAGCCGTACTTC	CASSLGGKPYF
many	TRBD2	TRBJ2-6	TRBV7-2	TGTGCCAGCAGCTTTGGGGGGGCTGGGGCCAACGTCCTGACTTTC	CASSFGGAGANVLTF
few	-	TRBJ2-3	TRBV18	TGTGCCAGCTCACCGCCAGGAAGCACAGATACGCAGTATTTT	CASSPPGSTDTQYF
many	-	TRBJ2-3	TRBV6-2/TRBV6-3	TGTGCCAGCAGTTACTCCGTTGCGGGCACAGATACGCAGTATTTT	CASSYSVAGTDTQYF
many	-	TRBJ1-1	TRBV7-2	TGTGCCAGCAGGGGGTCAATGAACACTGAAGCTTTCTTT	CASRGSMNTEAFF
few	TRBD2	TRBJ2-1	TRBV5-1	TGCGCCAGCAGCCAGACTAGCTGGGGCGATGAGCAGTTCTTC	CASSQTSWGDEQFF
-	TRBD1	TRBJ1-6	TRBV7-9	TGTGCCAGCAGCGCGGGACAGTCAAGGCTACGGGATAATTCACCCCTCCACTTT	CASSAGQSRLRDNSPLHF
-	TRBD2	TRBJ2-7	TRBV20-1	TGCAGTGCTAGCGGGACTAGCGGGGACGAGCAGTACTTC	CSASGTSGDEQYF
few	-	TRBJ2-2	TRBV2	TGTGCCAGCATCGGGGGTTATACCGGGGAGCTGTTTTTT	CASIGGYTGELFF
-	-	TRBJ1-3	TRBV25-1	TGTGCCAGCAGTGAATTCTTCGGCGAGACCTCTGGAAACACCATATATTTT	CASSEFFGETSGNTIYF
many	-	TRBJ1-3	TRBV6-6	TGTGCCAGCACCCCCTCTGGAAACACCATATATTTT	CASTPSGNTIYF
-	-	TRBJ1-1	TRBV29-1	TGCAGCGTTGAAGTTTCGACAGACACTGAAGCTTTCTTT	CSVEVSTDTEAFF
many	-	TRBJ1-5	TRBV10-3	TGTGCCATCAGTGAGTATGGGCCGCCCCAGCATTTT	CAISEYGPPQHF
many	-	TRBJ1-2	TRBV12-3/TRBV12-4	TGTGCCAGCAGTTTAGAGACAGTTAACTATGGCTACACCTTC	CASSLETVNYGYTF
few	TRBD2	TRBJ2-4	TRBV4-1	TGCGCCAGCAGCCAAGATGTACAGCGGGAGAGGAACATTCAGTACTTC	CASSQDVQRERNIQYF
-	-	TRBJ2-7	TRBV5-6	TGTGCCAGCAGCGGGGGGGGGGGGGCCCTGTCGGAGTACTTC	CASSGGGGALSEYF
many	-	TRBJ1-2	TRBV28	TGTGCCAGCAGTTCCACGAGCCACAGGGTGAGCTATGGCTACACCTTC	CASSSTSHRVSYGYTF
many	TRBD2	TRBJ2-3	TRBV7-2	TGTGCCAGCAGCTTAGCAGGGACTAGCATCATCGAGTATTTT	CASSLAGTSIIEYF
many	-	TRBJ2-6	TRBV6-2/TRBV6-3	TGTGCCAGCAGTTACTCTCTTCTCTCTGGGGCCAACGTCCTGACTTTC	CASSYSLLSGANVLTF
-	-	TRBJ2-4	TRBV4-3	TGCGCCAGCAGCCAGGAACCTGGCTCTGGTAACATTCAGTACTTC	CASSQEPGSGNIQYF
-	-	TRBJ1-6	TRBV10-3	TGTGCCATCCAAGTAGGGTTCGATTCACCCCTCCACTTT	CAIQVGFDSPLHF